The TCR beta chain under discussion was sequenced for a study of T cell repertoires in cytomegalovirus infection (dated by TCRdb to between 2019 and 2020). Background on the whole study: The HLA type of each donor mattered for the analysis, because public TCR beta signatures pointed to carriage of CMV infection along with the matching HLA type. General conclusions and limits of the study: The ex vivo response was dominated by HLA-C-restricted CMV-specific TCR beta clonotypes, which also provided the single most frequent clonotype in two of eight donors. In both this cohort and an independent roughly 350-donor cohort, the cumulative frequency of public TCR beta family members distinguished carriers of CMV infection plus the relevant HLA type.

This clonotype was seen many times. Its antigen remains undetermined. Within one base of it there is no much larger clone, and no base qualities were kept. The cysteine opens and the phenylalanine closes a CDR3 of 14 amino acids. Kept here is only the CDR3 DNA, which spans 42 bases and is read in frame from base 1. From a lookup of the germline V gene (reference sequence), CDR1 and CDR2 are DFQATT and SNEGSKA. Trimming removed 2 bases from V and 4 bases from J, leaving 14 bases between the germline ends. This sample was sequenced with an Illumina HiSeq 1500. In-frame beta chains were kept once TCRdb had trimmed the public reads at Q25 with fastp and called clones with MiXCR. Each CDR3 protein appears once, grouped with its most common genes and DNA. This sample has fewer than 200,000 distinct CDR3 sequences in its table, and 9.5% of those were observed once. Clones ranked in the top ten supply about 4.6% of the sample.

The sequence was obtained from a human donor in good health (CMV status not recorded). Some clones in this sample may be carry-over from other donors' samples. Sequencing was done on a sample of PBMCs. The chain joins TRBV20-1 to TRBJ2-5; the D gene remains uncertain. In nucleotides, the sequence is TGCAGTGCTAGAAAGACGGCACCGGCAGAGACCCAGTACTTC. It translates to CSARKTAPAETQYF.